This is a list of T cell receptor beta chains from one sample in a study of identical twins. MiXCR, run by TCRdb on the 5' RACE reads, gives a single entry per CDR3 protein. The table has 200,000 to 250,000 distinct CDR3 sequences, around 8.1% seen once. The sample was also reused in another study, on yellow fever vaccine responses in identical twins.

The specimen was memory (CD45RO+) T cells sorted from blood. Receptors originate from a woman aged 18-30 years in good health. CDR3s include the opening cysteine and the closing phenylalanine or tryptophan. A D gene is named only where the DNA matches it firmly. Clone size is given for some rows only: seen once, a few or many times, or a class if the clone is expanded.

TRBD2,TRBJ2-7,few,TRBV20-1,TGCAGTGCTAGTAGGCTAGCGGGAGAGAGCTCCTACGAGCAGTACTTC,CSASRLAGESSYEQYF
NA,TRBJ2-4,NA,TRBV28,TGTGCCAGCAGTTTGGGCGGGAAGGGAAACATTCAGTACTTC,CASSLGGKGNIQYF
NA,TRBJ2-2,NA,TRBV12-3/TRBV12-4,TGTGCCAGCAGGGAGGGGGGGAACACCGGGGAGCTGTTTTTT,CASREGGNTGELFF
NA,TRBJ1-5,many,TRBV6-5,TGTGCCAGCAGTTACTCGGACTCCGGTCAGCCCCAGCATTTT,CASSYSDSGQPQHF
NA,TRBJ1-2,NA,TRBV28,TGTGCCAGCAGTTTCGAAGCGGTGAGCGCGATGGGCTACACCTTC,CASSFEAVSAMGYTF
NA,TRBJ2-7,NA,TRBV6-5,TGTGCCAGCAGTTACTCGAGACAGAGAAACACCTACGAGCAGTACTTC,CASSYSRQRNTYEQYF
TRBD2,TRBJ2-3,NA,TRBV4-1,TGCGCCAGCAGCCTCGCTAGCGGGGGCCCGACAGGAGATACGCAGTATTTT,CASSLASGGPTGDTQYF
NA,TRBJ2-6,few,TRBV3-1,TGTGCCAGCAGCCAAGAGGGACTCTCTGGGGCCAACGTCCTGACTTTC,CASSQEGLSGANVLTF
NA,TRBJ2-3,few,TRBV27,TGTGCCAGCAGACCCCTACGACACGCCGATACGCAGTATTTT,CASRPLRHADTQYF
NA,TRBJ1-2,few,TRBV7-9,TGTGCCAGCAGCTTTTCCAACATCAACTATGGCTACACCTTC,CASSFSNINYGYTF
NA,TRBJ1-4,few,TRBV6-1,TGTGCCAGCAGCCCCGGGCAGCTTAGGGAAAAACTGTTTTTT,CASSPGQLREKLFF
NA,TRBJ2-7,many,TRBV3-1,TGTGCCAGCAGCCAAGGCAGAAAGGACGAGCAGTACTTC,CASSQGRKDEQYF
TRBD2,TRBJ2-2,few,TRBV9,TGTGCCAGCAGCATTTCCCCAGGCGGGACTAGCGGGGGACCGAACACCGGGGAGCTGTTTTTT,CASSISPGGTSGGPNTGELFF
NA,TRBJ2-2,NA,TRBV7-7,TGTGCTAGCAGCCCCTACCTCTTTTCGTCCGGGGCGAACACCGGGGAGCTGTTTTTT,CASSPYLFSSGANTGELFF
TRBD1,TRBJ1-2,many,TRBV6-5,TGTGCCAGCAGTTACTCGAGGACAGGGGGTAACTATGGCTACACCTTC,CASSYSRTGGNYGYTF
NA,TRBJ2-3,NA,TRBV7-9,TGTGCCAGCAGCTTGCCCCGGTCTAGCACAGATACGCAGTATTTT,CASSLPRSSTDTQYF
NA,TRBJ2-2,few,TRBV7-2,TGTGCCAGCAGCACAGCCAACACCGGGGAGCTGTTTTTT,CASSTANTGELFF
NA,TRBJ1-2,few,TRBV15,TGTGCCACCAGCAACGGCCTAACGGGATTTAACTATGGCTACACCTTC,CATSNGLTGFNYGYTF
TRBD2,TRBJ2-7,few,TRBV27,TGTGCCAGCAGGCGAGCGGGAGGGTCCTACGAGCAGTACTTC,CASRRAGGSYEQYF
NA,TRBJ2-1,NA,TRBV20-1,TGCAGTGCTAGAGATCTCTTTTCCAGGGAGCAGTTCTTC,CSARDLFSREQFF
NA,TRBJ2-7,NA,TRBV5-4,TGTGCCAGCAGCTTGTTCAGCCTAAATCACGAGCAGTACTTC,CASSLFSLNHEQYF
NA,TRBJ2-7,many,TRBV20-1,TGCAGTGTCAAACTGGGCTCCTACGAGCAGTACTTC,CSVKLGSYEQYF
NA,TRBJ2-5,many,TRBV6-5,TGTGCCAGCAGTTACTCGATAAGGGGGGCGGGTGAGACCCAGTACTTC,CASSYSIRGAGETQYF
TRBD1,TRBJ2-1,NA,TRBV2,TGTGCCAGCAGGGGCTGGACAGGGGAATACAATGAGCAGTTCTTC,CASRGWTGEYNEQFF
NA,TRBJ1-6,few,TRBV6-5,TGTGCCAGCAGTTACTCGAATGTCGGGCCGAAGAATTCACCCCTCCACTTT,CASSYSNVGPKNSPLHF
NA,TRBJ1-1,few,TRBV3-1,TGTGCCAGCAGCCAACTAGTAGGGAACACTGAAGCTTTCTTT,CASSQLVGNTEAFF
NA,TRBJ1-1,many,TRBV29-1,TGCAGCGTTGAAAATCCTCAGGCCGTGAACACTGAAGCTTTCTTT,CSVENPQAVNTEAFF
NA,TRBJ1-5,NA,TRBV7-2,TGTGCCAGCAGCTTAATTATCGGCAATCAGCCCCAGCATTTT,CASSLIIGNQPQHF
NA,TRBJ2-3,few,TRBV21-1,NA,CASSEKAGVGPGTDTQYF
NA,TRBJ1-2,NA,TRBV2,TGTGCCAGCTATCGGACCTCCAGGGAAGGCTACACCTTC,CASYRTSREGYTF
TRBD2,TRBJ2-2,many,TRBV6-2/TRBV6-3,TGTGCCAGCAGTGGACTAGCGCGTAACACCGGGGAGCTGTTTTTT,CASSGLARNTGELFF
NA,TRBJ1-1,NA,TRBV12-3/TRBV12-4,TGTGCCAGCACCCCATTGGTAGGAGGAGTTGGTACTGAAGCTTTCTTT,CASTPLVGGVGTEAFF
TRBD1,TRBJ2-7,few,TRBV28,TGTGCCAGCAGTTTTCGAGGACAGGGAACCTACGAGCAGTACTTC,CASSFRGQGTYEQYF
NA,TRBJ1-1,many,TRBV7-2,TGTGCCAGCAGCCCCCCCCGAGGGTACACTGAAGCTTTCTTT,CASSPPRGYTEAFF
TRBD2,TRBJ2-3,NA,TRBV27,TGTGCCAGCGGACTAGCGGGAGTTCTAGGGGGCACAGATACGCAGTATTTT,CASGLAGVLGGTDTQYF
NA,TRBJ2-7,NA,TRBV28,TGTGCCAGCAGTTTTGGGGGACCCTCCTACGAGCAGTACTTC,CASSFGGPSYEQYF
TRBD1,TRBJ1-5,NA,TRBV5-1,TGCGCCAGCAGCTTGGAGGGGACAGGCCATCAGCCCCAGCATTTT,CASSLEGTGHQPQHF
TRBD2,TRBJ2-2,few,TRBV3-1,TGTGCCAGCAGCCAACAGCGGGGTAACACCGGGGAGCTGTTTTTT,CASSQQRGNTGELFF
NA,TRBJ2-2,many,TRBV7-9,TGTGCCAGCAGCGACCGGCGGGGCGGGCTGTTTTTT,CASSDRRGGLFF
NA,TRBJ2-2,NA,TRBV7-6,TGTGCCAGCAGCAATAGAGGGGGAACAAATGGGCCCGGGGAGCTGTTTTTT,CASSNRGGTNGPGELFF
NA,TRBJ2-7,many,TRBV5-1,TGCGCCAGCAGCAGGGGCCCGCAGACCTACGAGCAGTACTTC,CASSRGPQTYEQYF
NA,TRBJ2-7,NA,TRBV6-1,TGTGCCAGCAGTGGGGAGACCAGACAGGTTCGCTACGAGCAGTACTTC,CASSGETRQVRYEQYF
NA,TRBJ2-3,many,TRBV28,TGTGCCAGCAGTTTGTCCCCCGGAACAGATACGCAGTATTTT,CASSLSPGTDTQYF
NA,TRBJ2-1,NA,TRBV6-2/TRBV6-3,TGTGCCAGCAGTTACGGAACAAGGACGTTCTTC,CASSYGTRTFF
NA,TRBJ1-4,many,TRBV6-6,TGTGCCAGCAGACAGGGTGCTGAAAAACTGTTTTTT,CASRQGAEKLFF
NA,TRBJ2-5,NA,TRBV28,TGTGCCAGCAGTATCGGAAACCAAGAGACCCAGTACTTC,CASSIGNQETQYF
NA,TRBJ2-5,many,TRBV5-1,TGCGCCAGCTACGACACCCGAGAGACCCAGTACTTC,CASYDTRETQYF
NA,TRBJ2-2,NA,TRBV6-4,TGTGCCAGCAGCTTGGACAGCACCGGGGAGCTGTTTTTT,CASSLDSTGELFF
NA,TRBJ2-1,NA,TRBV6-1,TGTGCCAGCAGTACCCAACCTCTCCTTTTAGTGGGGGCCAATGAGCAGTTCTTC,CASSTQPLLLVGANEQFF
NA,TRBJ1-4,many,TRBV4-2,TGTGCCAGCAGCCAGGGCTCTCCTCATGAAAAACTGTTTTTT,CASSQGSPHEKLFF
NA,TRBJ2-7,many,TRBV3-1,TGTGCCAGCAGCCAAGGGCCAGGGGGGAACTACGAGCAGTACTTC,CASSQGPGGNYEQYF
NA,TRBJ1-2,NA,TRBV7-2,TGTGCCAGCAGCTTATTTGGGACCGTTGGAAGTGGCTACACCTTC,CASSLFGTVGSGYTF
NA,TRBJ2-5,NA,TRBV5-1,TGCGCCAGCAGCTCGGACGGAGTCCAAGAGACCCAGTACTTC,CASSSDGVQETQYF
TRBD2,TRBJ2-5,few,TRBV19,TGTGCCACCCCCGTTGGGGGAGACCACGGGGGGCAAGAGACCCAGTACTTC,CATPVGGDHGGQETQYF
NA,TRBJ2-4,many,TRBV11-2,TGTGCCAGCAGGATTGGGGCGGCCTTAGCCAAAAACATTCAGTACTTC,CASRIGAALAKNIQYF
NA,TRBJ2-7,many,TRBV28,TGTGCCAGCAGTTTCCCCCGGGGGACTGCCGAGCAGTACTTC,CASSFPRGTAEQYF
NA,TRBJ2-3,few,TRBV6-2/TRBV6-3,TGTGCCAGCACACCGGGAGTGAGGGCAGATACGCAGTATTTT,CASTPGVRADTQYF
NA,TRBJ1-1,NA,TRBV7-2,TGTGCCAGCAGTCCAACAGTTGAAGCTTTCTTT,CASSPTVEAFF
TRBD2,TRBJ2-2,many,TRBV27,TGTGCCAGCAGTAGGACTAGCGGAAAAACCGGGGAGCTGTTTTTT,CASSRTSGKTGELFF